These T cell receptor beta chains were read from a single sample in a study of CD8+CD57+ T cells in acquired aplastic anemia. TCRdb fed the reads into MiXCR, producing one record per CDR3 protein. The sample lists around 170,000 distinct CDR3 sequences, around half occurring once. Sequencing was performed on sorted CD4+, CD8+, or CD8+CD57+ T cells (not recorded which) from PBMCs. The source of these receptors is a human donor with aplastic anemia. The CDR3 runs from the conserved cysteine through the conserved F or W. D genes are given only for firm matches. Clone size is shown for a subset of rows, as once, few, many or a class of expanded clone.

v_gene	j_gene	abundance	d_gene	CDR3nt	CDR3aa
TRBV12-3/TRBV12-4	TRBJ2-7	few	TRBD2	TGTGCCAGCAGTTTAGGACTAGCGGGAGGGCCGTTGGTTTACGAGCAGTACTTC	CASSLGLAGGPLVYEQYF
TRBV10-2	TRBJ1-2	.	.	TGCGCCAGCAGTCCGGGTCCGGCATATGGCTACACCTTC	CASSPGPAYGYTF
TRBV20-1	TRBJ2-7	many	TRBD1	TGCAGTGCTAGAGCCGGACAGGGGAACGAGCAGTACTTC	CSARAGQGNEQYF
TRBV29-1	TRBJ1-5	few	TRBD1	TGCAGCGTTGGACAGGGGAGCCAGCCCCAGCATTTT	CSVGQGSQPQHF
TRBV20-1	TRBJ1-4	.	TRBD1	TGCAGTGCGGCAGACAGGGGAGGAAAACTGTTTTTT	CSAADRGGKLFF
TRBV6-1	TRBJ1-2	many	.	TGTGCCAGCAGTGAAGCGGGACCGATCTATGGCTACACCTTC	CASSEAGPIYGYTF
TRBV7-2	TRBJ2-1	.	.	TGTGCCAGCAGCGTGAACAGGGAGCAGTTCTTC	CASSVNREQFF
TRBV11-1	TRBJ2-2	.	.	TGTGCCAGCAGCTTAGCGGGACTCGTGGTCGCCGGGGAGCTGTTTTTT	CASSLAGLVVAGELFF
TRBV29-1	TRBJ2-2	.	.	TGCAGCGTAGTTAACAGGATGAACACCGGGGAGCTGTTTTTC	CSVVNRMNTGELFF
TRBV20-1	TRBJ2-3	.	.	TGCAGTGCTCTCATTGGCGGGGGCACAGATACGCAGTATTTT	CSALIGGGTDTQYF
TRBV15	TRBJ1-1	.	.	TGTGCCACGGCCTGGGGTTTTGGTGAAGCCTTCTTT	CATAWGFGEAFF
TRBV7-2	TRBJ2-5	few	.	TGTGCCAGCAGCGGCAAAGCAGGAACCCGCGGGGAGACCCAGTACTTC	CASSGKAGTRGETQYF
TRBV19	TRBJ2-1	.	.	TGTGCCAGTAGCGGGCAGTACAATGAGCAGTTCTTC	CASSGQYNEQFF
TRBV15	TRBJ2-5	.	.	TGTGCCACCGGCACCGGAGCCTCAGGGGAGACCCAGTACTTC	CATGTGASGETQYF
TRBV10-3	TRBJ1-5	.	.	TGTGCCATCAGTGAGTCGAAGACAGGTAGTTATCAGCCCCAGCATTTT	CAISESKTGSYQPQHF
TRBV20-1	TRBJ2-1	.	TRBD1	TGCAGTGCCTTAGACAGGGGGCAATACAATGAGCAGTTCTTC	CSALDRGQYNEQFF
TRBV12-3/TRBV12-4	TRBJ1-6	many	TRBD1	TGTGCCAGCAGTGACAGGGAGAATTCACCCCTCCACTTT	CASSDRENSPLHF